This TCR beta chain was documented in a study of blood T cell repertoires in COVID-19. Turning to the study itself: COVID-19 samples collected from the United States, Italy and Spain covered acute and convalescent phases. T cells, B-cell-depleted T cells, or PBMCs supplied cDNA or gDNA.

With 8 bases removed from V and 7 bases from J, the gap between germline ends came to 9 bases. The length of the CDR3 is 11 residues. Germline V CDR1 and CDR2: SNHLY, FYNNEI. Authors' analysis steps: Amplification with reference gene primers provided the estimates of nucleated cell counts. Repertoires were generated with immunoSEQ multiplex PCR, while TCRdb's copy carries only in-frame clones and drops some. V, J and clone size are taken as reported in that table, and D and trimming were inferred from the DNA itself. The sample includes a few hundred thousand clones, 80% to 90% seen only once; the top ten take 5% to 7.5%.

The sequencing sample was made of peripheral blood. This chain links TRBV2 with TRBJ2-1; a weak D match, TRBD2 (6 bases). The receptor was isolated from a man aged 18 to 30 who had recovered from COVID-19. The CDR3 loop is CASPRGNEQFF. CDR3 coding DNA: TGTGCCAGCCCCCGGGGGAATGAGCAGTTCTTC. The whole variable domain, remainder taken from reference TRBV2 and TRBJ2-1, is EPEVTQTPSHQVTQMGQEVILRCVPISNHLYFYWYRQILGQKVEFLVSFYNNEISEKSEIFDDQFSVERPDGSNFTLKIRSTKLEDSAMYFCASPRGNEQFFGPGTRLTVL.